This T cell receptor (beta chain) is from a study of blood T cell repertoires in COVID-19. Study overall: Both acute and convalescent COVID-19 samples were obtained from the United States, Italy and Spain.

Trimming removed 2 bases at V and 3 bases at J, with 11 bases between. In germline, CDR1 is MNHEY, CDR2 SVGEGT. The CDR3 sequence is 14 residues long. Authors' processing steps: Reference gene primer amplification gave estimated nucleated cell counts. Data came from immunoSEQ multiplex PCR; TCRdb stores just in-frame clones and leaves some out. The V and J calls and clone size come from that table; D and trimming were worked out from the DNA. The sample yields about 400,000 clones, roughly 91% seen once. The gene calls are TRBV6-2 or TRBV6-3 and TRBJ2-7; D is perhaps TRBD1 (5 bases). This clonotype originated in a woman aged 25 to 39 with acute or convalescent COVID-19. Sequencing was performed on peripheral blood. The CDR3 here is CASSYSGASYEQYF. In DNA, the CDR3 is TGTGCCAGCAGTTACAGTGGGGCTAGCTACGAGCAGTACTTC.